Shown below are 19 T cell receptor beta chains from a single sample sequenced in a study of tissue T cells after allogeneic stem cell transplantation. Time point given: mouse harvest day 14 after allogeneic transplant. Each mouse received 10^7 T-cell-depleted marrow cells plus 10^6 splenic CD5+ T cells by tail vein. Profiled with immunoSEQ multiplex PCR; TCRdb holds only in-frame clones, not every one. The data contain around 7,700 clones, roughly a third of them seen just once; the ten biggest clones take up around 6.8%. Sequences were obtained from skin. These TCRs come from a female BALB/c mouse given C57BL/6 T cells with graft-versus-host disease after an allogeneic hematopoietic cell transplant.

Comments on this clone: The genes and germline here are from mouse. The read finishes 1 residue shy of the CDR3 end, and the germline J gene is used to complete it. V is TRBV12-1 and J is TRBJ2-7; 7 bases agree with TRBD2. The V gene's germline CDR1 is SGHSN and CDR2 HYEKVE. V lost 0 bases and J lost 4; bases outside the gene matches: 5. CDR3 length: 14 amino acids. CDR3 bases read: TGTGCCAGCTCTCTCGTGGGGGGTGTTTATGAACAGTAC. As protein: CASSLVGGVYEQY. Given in full, the CDR3 is CASSLVGGVYEQYF.

Concerning this clone: Here the gene names and germline are mouse. The CDR3 end lies 1 residue beyond the end of the read and is filled in from the germline J gene. V and J are TRBV26 and TRBJ2-5; 8 bases line up with TRBD1. Germline values: CDR1 KGHPV, CDR2 FQNQEV (reference sequence). The V and J ends lost 6 bases and 3 bases, in that order; junction bases with no gene match: 8. CDR3 length equals 15 residues. CDR3 residues: CASRQIRGRQDTQYF. The DNA read from the CDR3 is TGTGCCAGCAGGCAAATCAGGGGGCGGCAAGACACCCAGTAC.

This clone was found a few times. The gene symbols are mouse symbols. The read stops 1 residue short of the end of the CDR3; the missing end is completed from the germline J gene. The gene calls are TRBV26 and TRBJ2-4, with unresolved D. The CDR3 contains 12 residues. Germline assignment: CDR1 KGHPV and CDR2 FQNQEV (reference sequence). V was pared by 4 bases and J by 1 base, with 3 bases between. The covered CDR3 bases are TGTGCCAGCAGTCGGGGTCAAAACACCTTGTAC. Its translation: CASSRGQNTLY. The complete CDR3 protein is CASSRGQNTLYF.

Worth noting for this clone: Germline and genes: mouse. The read is 1 residue too short to cover the CDR3 end, so that end is filled in from the germline J gene. The V gene is TRBV23, the J gene TRBJ2-7; the table's TRBD2 call for D was not verified on the DNA. Germline lookup yields CDR1 KGHTA and CDR2 FQNQQP. This CDR3 has 13 residues. The sequenced part of the CDR3 DNA is TGCTCCAGCAGTAGGGACTTCTCCTATGAACAGTAC. It yields the protein CSSSRDFSYEQY. The full CDR3 protein is CSSSRDFSYEQYF.

In this sample, this clone turned up once. Each gene name is a mouse one. The read ends 1 residue shy of where the CDR3 ends; the end is completed using the germline J gene. This sequence joins TRBV26 and TRBJ1-3, with 11 positions matching TRBD1. Losses at the gene ends were 1 base for V and 2 bases for J; bases not matched to a gene: 1. Germline V gene data show CDR1 as KGHPV and CDR2 as FQNQEV (reference sequence). This CDR3 is built from 16 residues. CDR3 DNA (partial): TGTGCCAGCAGTCTGTGGGGACAGGGGGCTGGAAATACGCTCTAT. Residues: CASSLWGQGAGNTLY. The CDR3, in full, reads CASSLWGQGAGNTLYF.

With regard to this clone: Germline and genes here are mouse. The read ends 1 residue before the CDR3 terminus; that terminus is restored from the germline J gene. The chain is built from TRBV4 and TRBJ2-7, with D tentatively TRBD1 (6 bases). CDR3 length: 13 amino acids. CDR1 is LGHDT and CDR2 is YNNKQL in the germline V gene (reference sequence). V was trimmed by 5 bases and J by 0 bases, leaving 8 bases between them. CDR3: CASSTGSSYEQYF. The CDR3 DNA, read in part, is TGTGCCAGCAGCACAGGGAGCTCCTATGAACAGTAC.

This clone appeared a few times. Germline and genes: mouse. The DNA ends 1 residue before the CDR3 does, and the rest of the CDR3 is filled in from the germline J gene. This sequence joins TRBV23 and TRBJ2-1; TRBD2 was called by the table and not checked on the DNA. The CDR3 sequence is 14 residues long. From germline, CDR1 is KGHTA and CDR2 FQNQQP. The CDR3 is CSSKTGPNYAEQFF. CDR3 DNA (partial): TGCTCCAGCAAAACTGGGCCCAACTATGCTGAGCAGTTC.

This clone was seen only a few times. Gene names are mouse gene names. The missing CDR3 end, 1 residue past where the read stops, is filled in from the germline J gene. The same CDR3 also results from other DNA sequences found in this sample. This chain joins TRBV26 and TRBJ2-1; 7 nucleotides line up with TRBD2. V was pared by 1 base and J by 5 bases, with 2 bases of the junction left unmatched. CDR1 is KGHPV and CDR2 is FQNQEV in the germline V gene (reference sequence). This CDR3 is 14 amino acids long. CDR3 loop: CASSLWGGDAEQFF. The CDR3 DNA, read in part, is TGTGCCAGCAGTCTGTGGGGGGGTGATGCTGAGCAGTTC.

With regard to this clone: Mouse germline and gene names are used. From the germline J gene comes the end of the CDR3, since the read stops 1 residue before it. The rearrangement links TRBV16 to TRBJ2-2; no definite D call. Trimming left V 3 bases short and J 6 bases short, with 8 bases between. CDR3 length equals 13 residues. The germline V gene encodes CDR1 SGHSA and CDR2 FRNQAP. This CDR3 is CASSFSGPGQLYF. The sequenced part of the CDR3 DNA is TGTGCAAGCAGCTTTTCCGGGCCCGGGCAGCTCTAC.

About this clone: The germline and genes are mouse ones. The read ends 1 residue shy of where the CDR3 ends; the end is completed using the germline J gene. The chain employs TRBV4 and TRBJ1-6; D is ambiguous. TRBJ1-6 belongs to the ORF category, with a function that is uncertain. V lost 4 bases and J lost 5, with 6 bases in between. Germline CDR1 LGHDT, CDR2 YNNKQL (reference sequence). The CDR3 consists of 13 residues. The sequenced CDR3 bases are TGTGCCAGCAGCTTTCAAAATAATTCGCCCCTCTAC. It translates to CASSFQNNSPLY. The CDR3 reads in full as CASSFQNNSPLYF.

In its sample, this clone was seen once. Here the gene names and germline are mouse. The read is 1 residue too short to cover the CDR3 end, so that end is filled in from the germline J gene. The gene calls are TRBV16 and TRBJ1-4; weak D call: TRBD1 (6 bases). Per the germline V gene, CDR1 is SGHSA and CDR2 is FRNQAP. Trimming left V 1 base short and J 0 bases short, with 9 bases between. The CDR3 has 16 residues. The sequenced CDR3 bases are TGTGCAAGCAGCTTAGGGGGGGGCTTTTCCAACGAAAGATTATTT. It encodes CASSLGGGFSNERLF. The whole CDR3 reads CASSLGGGFSNERLFF.

On this clone itself: Mouse gene names and germline throughout. The sequence runs out 1 residue before the end of the CDR3; the remainder is reconstructed from the germline J gene. V gene TRBV16 combines with J gene TRBJ2-7; 8 bases agree with TRBD2. The CDR3 covers 13 residues. Germline CDR1 and CDR2: SGHSA and FRNQAP. Losses at the gene ends were 3 bases for V and 7 bases for J; bases not matched to a gene: 5. The CDR3 loop reads CASSFGGGGEQYF. The sequenced part of the CDR3 DNA is TGTGCAAGCAGCTTTGGGGGGGGCGGGGAACAGTAC. Drawing the rest from reference TRBV16 and TRBJ2-7, the complete variable domain is NAGVIQTPRHKVTGKGQEATLWCEPISGHSAVFWYRQTIVQGLEFLTYFRNQAPIDDSGMPKERFSAQMPNQSHSTLKIQSTQPQDSAVYLCASSFGGGGEQYFGPGTRLTVL.

This clone is a singleton in its sample. Gene names refer to mouse genes. The sequence runs out 1 residue before the end of the CDR3; the remainder is reconstructed from the germline J gene. The rearrangement joins TRBV5 to TRBJ2-2; 7 bases are a match to TRBD1. V dropped 4 bases and J dropped 0; count of bases not matched to a gene: 2. CDR3 length equals 15 residues. CDR1 and CDR2 from the germline V gene are LGHNA and YNLKQL (reference sequence). Here the CDR3 reads CASSPGTANTGQLYF. CDR3 DNA, as far as it was read: TGTGCCAGCAGCCCGGGGACAGCAAACACCGGGCAGCTCTAC.

The sample holds a few counts of this clone. Gene names are the mouse ones. Read data end 1 residue before the CDR3 end; the end is taken from the germline J gene. The rearrangement joins TRBV26 to TRBJ2-4; D remains ambiguous. CDR3 length: 13 residues. The V end was cut by 2 bases, the J end by 0 bases, with 3 bases between. Germline loops: CDR1 KGHPV, CDR2 FQNQEV (reference sequence). The CDR3 region is CASSLHSQNTLYF. Partial CDR3 DNA: TGTGCCAGCAGTCTGCATAGTCAAAACACCTTGTAC.

As for this clone: The listed genes are named as in mouse. The read finishes 1 residue shy of the CDR3 end, and the germline J gene is used to complete it. The rearrangement links TRBV3 to TRBJ1-1; D might be TRBD1 (5 bases). The CDR3 is made up of 13 amino acids. The germline V and J ends were trimmed by 3 bases and 1 base, with 6 bases remaining between them. CDR1 SNHLY and CDR2 FYNGKV come from the germline V gene (reference sequence). CDR3 amino acids: CASSFTGNTEVFF. The sequenced CDR3 bases are TGTGCCAGCAGCTTTACAGGGAACACAGAAGTCTTC.

A note on this clone: Germline and genes here are mouse. From the germline J gene comes the end of the CDR3, since the read stops 1 residue before it. The chain has TRBV26 and TRBJ1-4, with D possibly being TRBD1 (6 bases). The V gene lost 7 bases and the J gene lost 1 base, with 10 bases spanning the gap. This CDR3 comprises 14 residues. Per germline, CDR1 KGHPV and CDR2 FQNQEV (reference sequence). The CDR3 reads CASIRDNSNERLFF. CDR3 bases read: TGTGCCAGCATCCGGGACAATTCCAACGAAAGATTATTT. Full variable domain (missing parts from reference TRBV26 and TRBJ1-4): NSKVIQTPRYLVKGQGQKAKMRCIPEKGHPVVFWYQQNKNNEFKFLINFQNQEVLQQIDMTEKRFSAECPSNSPCSLEIQSSEAGDSALYLCASIRDNSNERLFFGHGTKLSVL.

Concerning this clone: Mouse gene names and germline throughout. With the read ending 1 residue before the CDR3 end, the germline J gene is used to fill in that end. The chain recombines TRBV23 with TRBJ2-7; the table's TRBD2 call for D was not verified on the DNA. Germline V gives CDR1 KGHTA, CDR2 FQNQQP. This CDR3 has 13 amino acids. CDR3 amino acids: CSSSQMGFYEQYF. Incomplete CDR3 DNA: TGCTCCAGCAGTCAAATGGGGTTTTATGAACAGTAC. Full variable domain (outside the CDR3, taken from reference TRBV23 and TRBJ2-7): DAAVTQKPRYLIKMKGQEAEMKCIPEKGHTAVFWYQQKQSKELKFLIYFQNQQPLDQIDMVKERFSAVCPSSSLCSLGIRTCEAEDSALYLCSSSQMGFYEQYFGPGTRLTVL.

Notes on this clone: Germline and genes here are mouse. The read falls 1 residue short of the CDR3 end, and the missing part is taken from the germline J gene. V and J are TRBV24 and TRBJ2-3, with TRBD2 identical over 12 bases. The junction had 4 bases not matched to a gene; V was cut back by 1 base and J by 5 bases. This CDR3 comprises 16 residues. The germline V gene encodes CDR1 KGHTA and CDR2 FRNEEI. The CDR3 is CASSLSLDWGGETLYF. CDR3 bases read: TGTGCCAGCAGTCTGTCGCTGGACTGGGGGGGAGAAACGCTGTAT.

Judged by abundance, this clone is medium-sized. All gene names here are mouse names. The sequence runs out 1 residue before the end of the CDR3; the remainder is reconstructed from the germline J gene. The V and J genes are TRBV26 and TRBJ2-5; no clear D. CDR1 and CDR2 (germline): KGHPV, FQNQEV (reference sequence). V gave up 6 bases and J gave up 0 bases, with 4 bases separating them. This CDR3 comprises 12 residues. The CDR3 reads CASSLNQDTQYF. The sequenced CDR3 bases are TGTGCCAGCAGCCTTAACCAAGACACCCAGTAC.